This T cell receptor (beta chain) was obtained from a study of T cell repertoires in cytomegalovirus infection. Overall study context: HLA-B-restricted CMV epitopes that are well studied, plus recently identified HLA-C-restricted ones, were used by the study. Public TCR beta signature analysis indicated the presence of both CMV infection and matching HLA type. Study conclusions and caveats: Clonotypes of TCR beta that were HLA-C-restricted and CMV-specific dominated the ex vivo response. Of the TCR beta families, the public ones yielded a cumulative frequency that identified carriers of CMV plus the relevant HLA.

One entry per CDR3 protein, called by TCRdb with MiXCR from the reads. This sample yields fewer than 950,000 distinct CDR3 sequences, of which about 30% are seen a single time; under 15% belongs to the top ten. The CDR3 length is 15 residues. The V gene lost 5 bases and the J gene lost 3 bases, with 15 bases spanning the gap. Germline V lookup: CDR1 LNHDA, CDR2 SQIVND (reference sequence). This clonotype has a count of ten or more. No antigen is known for it. This sequence joins TRBV19 and TRBJ2-3; D call uncertain. The sequence came from a human donor in good health (CMV status not recorded). Some clones in this sample may be carry-over from other donors' samples. The starting material was cultured CD8+ T cells from PBMCs, obtained from culture after CMV antigen stimulation. This CDR3 reads CASSYASVWTDTQYF. The CDR3 DNA is TGTGCCAGTAGTTATGCGTCCGTTTGGACAGATACGCAGTATTTT. Looking up the rest from reference TRBV19 and TRBJ2-3 gives the full variable domain: DGGITQSPKYLFRKEGQNVTLSCEQNLNHDAMYWYRQDPGQGLRLIYYSQIVNDFQKGDIAEGYSVSREKKESFPLTVTSAQKNPTAFYLCASSYASVWTDTQYFGPGTRLTVL.